Listed below are T cell receptor beta chains from one sample, sequenced in a study of T cell changes during pregnancy in multiple sclerosis. Sequenced by immunoSEQ multiplex PCR; TCRdb stores in-frame clones only, minus some. Counted here are some 90,000 clones, 92% occurring once; the ten biggest clones make up approximately 1.4%. This specimen was peripheral blood, taken in the first trimester of pregnancy. The receptor source for this set is a female donor with multiple sclerosis, enrolled in a pregnancy study. Both conserved end residues are part of each CDR3. Each record gives: D gene, J gene, V gene, clone size, CDR3 DNA, CDR3 protein. D genes are given only for firm matches. Part of the rows lack a size; the others show once, few, many or a class for expanded clones.

TRBD1	TRBJ2-5	TRBV7-2	.	TGTGCCAGCAGGCAAACAGGGGGTTCAGAGACCCAGTACTTC	CASRQTGGSETQYF
TRBD2	TRBJ2-7	TRBV19	.	TGTGCCAGTAGTATAGTCCCTAGCGGGATTTATGAGCAGTACTTC	CASSIVPSGIYEQYF
.	TRBJ1-1	TRBV30	.	TGTGCCTGGAGTGAGCTGGGGGGGGCGGGTGAAGCTTTCTTT	CAWSELGGAGEAFF
TRBD2	TRBJ2-7	TRBV28	once	TGTGCCAGCAGTAGGCTAGCGGGAGATGATGAGCAGTACTTC	CASSRLAGDDEQYF
.	TRBJ1-2	TRBV19	.	TGTGCCAGTAATAAAGCGACAGAGTACTATGGCTACACCTTC	CASNKATEYYGYTF
.	TRBJ2-7	TRBV6-1	once	TGTGCCAGCAGTGAAATGCGGATGCCCTACGAGCAGTACTTC	CASSEMRMPYEQYF
.	TRBJ1-1	TRBV5-4	.	TGTGCCAGCAGCTTGGGGGGCATGAACACTGAAGCTTTCTTT	CASSLGGMNTEAFF
.	TRBJ1-5	TRBV19	.	TGTGCCAGTACTACCATTGGCAATCAGCCCCAGCATTTT	CASTTIGNQPQHF
TRBD2	TRBJ2-5	TRBV28	.	TGTGCCAGCAGGAGGCCACTAGCGGGAAGGGAGACCCAGTACTTC	CASRRPLAGRETQYF
TRBD1	TRBJ1-5	TRBV4-1	.	TGCGCCAGCAGCCCAGAGGGACAGGGATATAGCAATCAGCCCCAGCATTTT	CASSPEGQGYSNQPQHF
TRBD2	TRBJ2-1	TRBV29-1	.	TGCAGCGTTGGGGGGACTAGCGGACTTACTTCTTACAATGAGCAGTTCTTC	CSVGGTSGLTSYNEQFF
.	TRBJ2-1	TRBV5-1	.	TGCGCCAGCAGCTTATGGGGCGGGGATGAGCAGTTCTTC	CASSLWGGDEQFF
.	TRBJ1-2	TRBV12-2	.	TGTGCAAGTCGCCCTAGTGCCAACGAGGGTAACTATGGCTACACCTTC	CASRPSANEGNYGYTF
.	TRBJ2-7	TRBV29-1	.	TGCAGCGTTTGTAAACAGGGACCCGTCTGCGAGCAGTACTTC	CSVCKQGPVCEQYF
TRBD1	TRBJ2-5	TRBV7-9	once	TGTGCCAGCAGCCACGGGACAGGGTATCGAGAGACCCAGTACTTC	CASSHGTGYRETQYF
TRBD1	TRBJ1-2	TRBV19	.	TGTGCCACATATTCCGACAGGGGACTCGCGGGCTACACCTTC	CATYSDRGLAGYTF
TRBD2	TRBJ2-7	TRBV4-1	.	TGCGCCAGCAGCCAAGAAGGGCCCCTAGCGGTTGGGGCCTACGAGCAGTACTTC	CASSQEGPLAVGAYEQYF
TRBD2	TRBJ2-1	TRBV7-2	once	TGTGCCAGCAGCGGGAGACTAGCGGGTGTTCAGTTCTTC	CASSGRLAGVQFF